Following are 3 T cell receptor beta chains from one sample sequenced in a study of T-cell memory formation after mild COVID-19. TCRdb recomputed calls from the 5' RACE reads with MiXCR, one row per CDR3 protein. The sample holds nearly 350,000 distinct CDR3 sequences; 10% to 15% are singletons and the top ten take over 20%. The sample was PBMCs or a T cell subset sorted from them (not recorded which). The receptors derive from a man younger than 35 who had mild COVID-19 (a few samples of this study predate the infection). Cell type and time point are not known.

This clonotype occurred a few times. The rearrangement uses TRBV6-1 and TRBJ2-5, with D possibly TRBD2 on 6 matching bases. The CDR3 is 11 residues long. Per germline, CDR1 MNHNS and CDR2 SASEGT. The V end lost 2 bases, the J end lost 10 bases, and 8 bases lay between the germline ends. CDR3 DNA sequence: TGTGCCAGCAGTGAAACGGGGGACCAGTACTTC. Its translation: CASSETGDQYF.

Turning to this clonotype: A single base separates this from a much larger clone, so it may be a read error. The rearrangement links TRBV4-1 to TRBJ1-2, with 8 bases aligning to TRBD1. From germline, CDR1 is MGHRA and CDR2 YSYEKL. CDR3 size: 16 residues. Losses at the gene ends were 0 bases for V and 7 bases for J; bases not matched to a gene: 10. CDR3 protein: CASSQDSYGTGGGYTF. As DNA, the CDR3 is TGCGCCAGCAGCCAAGACTCGTACGGGACAGGCGGTGGCTACACCTTC.

The sample holds a few counts of this clonotype. The CDR3 DNA reads as TGTGCCAGCATCATAAGGGACAGGAACACCGGGGAGCTGTTTTTT. Protein sequence: CASIIRDRNTGELFF. The J gene is TRBJ2-2, the V gene TRBV13, with 7 positions matching TRBD1. The CDR3 has 15 amino acids. Trimming cost V 7 bases and J 1 base; bases outside gene matches: 6. Germline CDR1 is PRHDT and CDR2 is FYEKMQ (reference sequence).